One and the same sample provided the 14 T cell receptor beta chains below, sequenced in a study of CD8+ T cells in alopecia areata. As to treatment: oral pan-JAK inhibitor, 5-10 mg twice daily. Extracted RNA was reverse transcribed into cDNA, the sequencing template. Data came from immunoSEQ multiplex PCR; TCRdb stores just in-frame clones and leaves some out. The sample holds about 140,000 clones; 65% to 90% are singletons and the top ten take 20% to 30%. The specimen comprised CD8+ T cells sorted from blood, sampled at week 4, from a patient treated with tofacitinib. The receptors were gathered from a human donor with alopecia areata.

The CDR3 coding sequence is TGTGCCAGCGGGTTGACTAATGAAAAACTGTTTTTT. Its translation: CASGLTNEKLFF. The V call is TRBV7-9, the J call TRBJ1-4; D uncertain. Trimming took off 8 bases at V and 2 bases at J, with 6 bases between the two ends. The CDR3 contains 12 residues. The germline V gene encodes CDR1 SEHNR and CDR2 FQNEAQ (reference sequence).

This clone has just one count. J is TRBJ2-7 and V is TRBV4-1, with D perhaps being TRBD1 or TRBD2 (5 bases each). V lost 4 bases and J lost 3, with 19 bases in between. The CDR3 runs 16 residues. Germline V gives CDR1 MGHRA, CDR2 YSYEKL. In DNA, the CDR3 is TGCGCCAGCAGCCTTGACGGGGCAGGCCAAGACTACGAGCAGTACTTC. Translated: CASSLDGAGQDYEQYF.

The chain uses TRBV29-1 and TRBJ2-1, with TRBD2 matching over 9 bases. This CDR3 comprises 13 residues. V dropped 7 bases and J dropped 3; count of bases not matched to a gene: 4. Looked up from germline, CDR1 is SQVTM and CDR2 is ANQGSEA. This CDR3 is CSAAGGNYNEQFF. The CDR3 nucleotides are TGCAGCGCTGCGGGGGGGAACTACAATGAGCAGTTCTTC.

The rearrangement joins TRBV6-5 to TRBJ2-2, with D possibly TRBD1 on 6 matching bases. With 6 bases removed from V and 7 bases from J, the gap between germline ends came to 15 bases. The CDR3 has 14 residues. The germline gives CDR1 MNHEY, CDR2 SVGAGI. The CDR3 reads CASRPTGTGGELFF. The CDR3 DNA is TGTGCCAGCAGGCCAACAGGGACCGGCGGGGAGCTGTTTTTT.

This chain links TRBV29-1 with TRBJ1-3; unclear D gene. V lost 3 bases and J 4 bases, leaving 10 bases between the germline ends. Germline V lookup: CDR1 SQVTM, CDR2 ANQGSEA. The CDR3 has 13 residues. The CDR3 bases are TGCAGCGTTGACCTGGGAGGAGGAAACACCATATATTTT. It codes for CSVDLGGGNTIYF.

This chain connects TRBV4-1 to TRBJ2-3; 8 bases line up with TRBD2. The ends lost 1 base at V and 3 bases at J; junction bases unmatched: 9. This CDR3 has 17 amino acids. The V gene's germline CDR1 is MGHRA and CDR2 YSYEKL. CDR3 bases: TGCGCCAGCAGCCAAGGGGCTAGCGGGCGCGGGACAGATACGCAGTATTTT. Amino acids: CASSQGASGRGTDTQYF.

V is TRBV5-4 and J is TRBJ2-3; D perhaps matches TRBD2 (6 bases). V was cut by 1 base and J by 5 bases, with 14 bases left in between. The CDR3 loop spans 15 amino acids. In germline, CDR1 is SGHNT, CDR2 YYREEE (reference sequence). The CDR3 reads CASSLLGGAIDTQYF. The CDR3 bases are TGTGCCAGCAGCTTGCTCGGCGGGGCTATAGATACGCAGTATTTT.

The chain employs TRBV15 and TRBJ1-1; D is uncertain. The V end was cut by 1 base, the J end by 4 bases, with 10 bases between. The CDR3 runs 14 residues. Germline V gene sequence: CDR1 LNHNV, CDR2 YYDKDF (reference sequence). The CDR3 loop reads CATSRVVGFTEAFF. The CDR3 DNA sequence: TGTGCCACCAGCAGAGTGGTCGGGTTCACTGAAGCTTTCTTT.

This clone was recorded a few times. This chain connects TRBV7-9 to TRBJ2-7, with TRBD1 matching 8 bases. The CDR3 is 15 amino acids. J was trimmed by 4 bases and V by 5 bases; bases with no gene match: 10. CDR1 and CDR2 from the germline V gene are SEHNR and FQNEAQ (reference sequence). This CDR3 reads CASSGGVGTGYEQYF. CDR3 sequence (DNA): TGTGCCAGCAGCGGAGGTGTCGGGACAGGATACGAGCAGTACTTC.

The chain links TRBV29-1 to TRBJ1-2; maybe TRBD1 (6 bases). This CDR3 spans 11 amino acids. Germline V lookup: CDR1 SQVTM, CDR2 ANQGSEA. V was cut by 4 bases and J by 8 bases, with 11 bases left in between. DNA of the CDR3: TGCAGCGTTGGCGGGGGGCAGGGCTACACCTTC. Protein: CSVGGGQGYTF.

The CDR3 nucleotides are TGCGCCAGCAGCCAAAGTCGGGGGTTGGGGAATGAGCAGTTCTTC. Translated, it gives CASSQSRGLGNEQFF. The rearrangement uses TRBV4-1 and TRBJ2-1, with D perhaps matching TRBD2 (6 bases). The V end was cut by 2 bases, the J end by 7 bases, with 15 bases between. The length of the CDR3 is 15 residues. Germline lookup yields CDR1 MGHRA and CDR2 YSYEKL.

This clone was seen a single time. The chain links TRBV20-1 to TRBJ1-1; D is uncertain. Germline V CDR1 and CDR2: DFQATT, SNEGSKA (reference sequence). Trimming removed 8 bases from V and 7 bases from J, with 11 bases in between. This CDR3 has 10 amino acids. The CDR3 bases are TGCAGTACCCACGCGGTTGAAGCTTTCTTT. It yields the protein CSTHAVEAFF.

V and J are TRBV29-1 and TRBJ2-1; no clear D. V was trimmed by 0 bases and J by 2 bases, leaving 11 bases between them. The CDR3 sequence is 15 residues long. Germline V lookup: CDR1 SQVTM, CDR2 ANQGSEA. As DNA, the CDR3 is TGCAGCGTTGAAGATGGGATAGCCGCCTACAATGAGCAGTTCTTC. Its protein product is CSVEDGIAAYNEQFF.

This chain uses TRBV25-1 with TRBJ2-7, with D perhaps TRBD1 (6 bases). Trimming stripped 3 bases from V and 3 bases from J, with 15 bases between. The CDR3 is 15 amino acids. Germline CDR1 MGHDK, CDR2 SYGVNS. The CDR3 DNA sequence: TGTGCCAGCAGTGACCCGGATAGGGGGTACTACGAGCAGTACTTC. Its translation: CASSDPDRGYYEQYF.